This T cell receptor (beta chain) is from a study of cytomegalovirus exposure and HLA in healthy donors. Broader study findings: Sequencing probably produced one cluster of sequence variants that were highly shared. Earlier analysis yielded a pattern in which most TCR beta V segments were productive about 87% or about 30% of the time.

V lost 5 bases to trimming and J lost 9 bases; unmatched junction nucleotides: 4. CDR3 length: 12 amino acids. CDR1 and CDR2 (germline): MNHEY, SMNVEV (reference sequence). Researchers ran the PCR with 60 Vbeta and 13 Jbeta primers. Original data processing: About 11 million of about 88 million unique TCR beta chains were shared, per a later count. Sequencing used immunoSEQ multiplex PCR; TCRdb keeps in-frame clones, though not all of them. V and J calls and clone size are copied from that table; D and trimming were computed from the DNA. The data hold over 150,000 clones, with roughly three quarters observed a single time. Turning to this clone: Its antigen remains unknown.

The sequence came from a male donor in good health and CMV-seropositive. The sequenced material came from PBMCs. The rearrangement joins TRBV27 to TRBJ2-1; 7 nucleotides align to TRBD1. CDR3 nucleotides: TGTGCCAGCAGTCTACAGGGGACTGAGCAGTTCTTC. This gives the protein CASSLQGTEQFF.